Listed below are T cell receptor beta chains from one sample, sequenced in a study of T cell changes during pregnancy in multiple sclerosis. TCRdb's table, derived via immunoSEQ multiplex PCR, lists solely in-frame clones and lacks some. This table holds approximately 69,000 clones, 90% to 95% found once. This sample comprised peripheral blood, obtained in the third trimester of pregnancy. The receptors shown here come from a female donor with multiple sclerosis, enrolled in a pregnancy study. The CDR3 runs from the conserved cysteine through the conserved F or W. A D gene is named only where the DNA matches it firmly. Only some rows state a clone size, as once, few, many or a class for expanded clones.

.	.	TRBV5-4	TRBJ2-3	TGTGCCAGCAGCTTGGGCGGTGATACGCAGTATTTT	CASSLGGDTQYF
.	TRBD1	TRBV30	TRBJ2-2	TGTGCCTGGGGGACAGGGACCGGGGAGCTGTTTTTT	CAWGTGTGELFF
.	.	TRBV27	TRBJ1-1	TGTGCCAGCAGACTGGGCAGGGTTCGGACTGAAGCTTTCTTT	CASRLGRVRTEAFF
.	TRBD2	TRBV19	TRBJ2-3	TGTGCCAGTAGAAAGACTAGCGGGGGAACAGATACGCAGTATTTT	CASRKTSGGTDTQYF
.	TRBD1	TRBV27	TRBJ1-2	TGTGCCAGCAGCCGGACAGGGCGAAACTATGGCTACACCTTC	CASSRTGRNYGYTF
.	.	TRBV18	TRBJ1-3	TGTGCCAGCTCACCTGCACAGGGTTCGTCTGGAAACACCATATATTTT	CASSPAQGSSGNTIYF
.	.	TRBV7-2	TRBJ2-2	TGTGCCAGCAGCTTAGGAGATGCCGCCCAGGAGCTGTTTTTT	CASSLGDAAQELFF
.	.	TRBV18	TRBJ2-1	TGTGCCAGCTCAGTCCAGGGTTTTGATGAGCAGTTCTTC	CASSVQGFDEQFF
once	.	TRBV2	TRBJ1-2	TGTGCCAGCAACGGCGGGAACTATGGCTACACCTTC	CASNGGNYGYTF
.	.	TRBV2	TRBJ1-5	TGTGCCAGCAGGTTGCCCTTAGCGAATCAGCCCCAGCATTTT	CASRLPLANQPQHF
.	TRBD2	TRBV28	TRBJ2-1	TGTGCCAGCAGTTTATCTAGCGGGGGGGTTGATTATGAGCAGTTCTTC	CASSLSSGGVDYEQFF
once	TRBD2	TRBV27	TRBJ2-1	TGTGCCAGCAGCCGCGCTAGCGGGGGGATCAATGAGCAGTTCTTC	CASSRASGGINEQFF
.	TRBD1	TRBV27	TRBJ2-7	TGTGCCAGCAGTTCCTGGACAGGGGAATACGAGCAGTACTTC	CASSSWTGEYEQYF
.	.	TRBV14	TRBJ1-2	TGTGCCAGCAGCCAAGGGTGGACCGGGGGATATGGCTACACCTTC	CASSQGWTGGYGYTF
.	.	TRBV5-6	TRBJ1-3	TGTGCCAGCAGCTGGGGGGTCTTAACCTCTGGAAACACCATATATTTT	CASSWGVLTSGNTIYF
.	.	TRBV18	TRBJ1-3	TGTGCCAGCTCACCACCCCACAGGGTACCTGGAAACACCATATATTTT	CASSPPHRVPGNTIYF
once	.	TRBV27	TRBJ1-5	TGTGCCAGCAGTTTAGGTCTAGGGAGCGGCAATCAGCCCCAGCATTTT	CASSLGLGSGNQPQHF
.	TRBD1	TRBV30	TRBJ2-7	TGTGCCTGGAGTGTACTTGGCCAGGGGGCCTACGAGCAGTACTTC	CAWSVLGQGAYEQYF
.	TRBD1	TRBV7-3	TRBJ1-4	TGTGCCAGCAGCCAAATTTGGACAGGGCGATTGGGCACTAATGAAAAACTGTTTTTT	CASSQIWTGRLGTNEKLFF
.	.	TRBV5-6	TRBJ2-2	TGTGCCAGCAGCTTGACAGGTAGTTTCGCCGGGGAGCTGTTTTTT	CASSLTGSFAGELFF
.	TRBD1	TRBV19	TRBJ1-1	TGTGCCAGTAGTTCGGACAGGGGCACTGAAGCTTTCTTT	CASSSDRGTEAFF
.	TRBD1	TRBV19	TRBJ2-3	TGTGCCAGTACCACAGGGGGCGGAACAGATACGCAGTATTTT	CASTTGGGTDTQYF
.	.	TRBV7-3	TRBJ2-1	TGTGCCAGCAGCTTACGGGGTCACTACAATGAGCAGTTCTTC	CASSLRGHYNEQFF
.	TRBD1	TRBV19	TRBJ1-6	TGTGCCAGTAGTCAGACAGGGACGAGTTCACCCCTCCACTTT	CASSQTGTSSPLHF
.	TRBD1	TRBV19	TRBJ2-3	TGTGCCAGTAGAGGGACAGGGACAGATACGCAGTATTTT	CASRGTGTDTQYF
.	TRBD2	TRBV7-9	TRBJ2-1	TGTGCCAGCAGCCTCTCTGCGGGGGGCTACAATGAGCAGTTCTTC	CASSLSAGGYNEQFF
.	.	TRBV6-5	TRBJ1-5	TGTGCCAGCAGACACGGACAGTCTGGGCCCCAGCATTTT	CASRHGQSGPQHF
.	TRBD1	TRBV19	TRBJ2-7	TGTGCCAGTAGTATAGATGCAGGGGGCTCCTACGAGCAGTACTTC	CASSIDAGGSYEQYF
.	.	TRBV14	TRBJ1-2	TGTGCCAGCAGCCAGGTGGCCCTCCCAGGGTATGGCTACACCTTC	CASSQVALPGYGYTF
.	TRBD1	TRBV18	TRBJ2-7	TGTGCCAGCTCACCCCGGACAGGGGACTACGAGCAGTACTTC	CASSPRTGDYEQYF
.	.	TRBV5-6	TRBJ2-3	TGTGCCAGCAGCTTAGAATTGGAGACAGTAACAGATACGCAGTATTTT	CASSLELETVTDTQYF
.	.	TRBV7-2	TRBJ1-2	TGTGCCAGCAGCTCCTCCCTGACAGACTGGGGCTACACCTTC	CASSSSLTDWGYTF
.	.	TRBV6-6	TRBJ2-5	TGTGCCAGCGGCGGGGTCCAAGAGACCCAGTACTTC	CASGGVQETQYF
.	TRBD1	TRBV18	TRBJ1-5	TGTGCCAGCTCACCCTCCAGGGGGGATCAGCCCCAGCATTTT	CASSPSRGDQPQHF
.	.	TRBV29-1	TRBJ1-3	TGCAGCTTGGGAGGGTTTCTCTTTGGAAACACCATATATTTT	CSLGGFLFGNTIYF
.	TRBD1	TRBV27	TRBJ1-5	TGTGCCAGCAGACCACAGGGGGCTCAGCCCCAGCATTTT	CASRPQGAQPQHF
.	TRBD1	TRBV7-7	TRBJ2-7	TGTGCCAGCAGCTTGAGACAGGGGACAGGCTACGAGCAGTACTTC	CASSLRQGTGYEQYF
.	.	TRBV7-3	TRBJ2-5	TGTGCCAGCAGCTGGGGACTCCAAGAGACCCAGTACTTC	CASSWGLQETQYF
.	TRBD2	TRBV11-1	TRBJ2-1	TGTGCCAGCAGCCAAGAGACTAGCGGGGGGAATGAGCAGTTCTTC	CASSQETSGGNEQFF
.	.	TRBV9	TRBJ1-6	TGTGCCAGCAGCGTTGGGAGCTCCTATAATTCACCCCTCCACTTT	CASSVGSSYNSPLHF
.	.	TRBV6-5	TRBJ2-3	TGTGCCAGCAGCGACAGGTGGAGCACAGATACGCAGTATTTT	CASSDRWSTDTQYF
.	.	TRBV11-3	TRBJ2-1	TGTGCCAGCAGCTTAGATAGATTTTCCTACAATGAGCAGTTCTTC	CASSLDRFSYNEQFF
.	TRBD1	TRBV25-1	TRBJ2-5	TGTGCCAGCAGTGAACGGCAGGGGGCCCAAGAGACCCAGTACTTC	CASSERQGAQETQYF
.	TRBD1	TRBV15	TRBJ2-1	TGTGCGGCGGGACAGGGCCTCAATGAGCAGTTCTTC	CAAGQGLNEQFF
.	TRBD2	TRBV7-9	TRBJ2-3	TGTGCCAGCAGCCCCCGGACTAGTTCCCATCCTACCACAGATACGCAGTATTTT	CASSPRTSSHPTTDTQYF